The 32 T cell receptor beta chains in this list originate from one sample, sequenced in a study of blood T cells in healthy people across ages. A second PCR of 7 to 11 cycles used a sample-barcoded 5' primer and a J-beta primer mix. TCRdb re-derived calls from the 5' RACE reads in MiXCR, one entry per CDR3 protein. The data show about 900,000 distinct CDR3 sequences, with around 48% seen just once and roughly 13% held by the top ten. Sequencing used blood. The receptors shown here come from a man aged 30 to 45 in good health.

The chain combines TRBV7-2 with TRBJ1-1; weak D call: TRBD1 (6 bases). The germline V gene encodes CDR1 SGHTA and CDR2 FQGNSA. V lost 4 bases to trimming and J lost 4 bases, with 16 bases between them. The CDR3 sequence is 15 residues long. The CDR3 DNA reads TGTACCAGCAGCTCTGGCTGGGGGGGCGGCACTGAAGCTTTCTTT. Translating gives CTSSSGWGGGTEAFF.

This clonotype was observed many times. The chain combines TRBV20-1 with TRBJ2-3; 11 nucleotides line up with TRBD2. CDR3 length: 13 amino acids. Trimming took 6 bases from V and 3 from J; bases not matched to a gene: 2. Per the germline V gene, CDR1 is DFQATT and CDR2 is SNEGSKA (reference sequence). Here the CDR3 DNA reads TGCAGTGCCAGACTAGCGGGGACAGATACGCAGTATTTT. This translates into CSARLAGTDTQYF.

V and J are TRBV12-3 or TRBV12-4 and TRBJ1-5; weak D call: TRBD1 (6 bases). The V end lost 6 bases, the J end lost 8 bases, and 29 bases lay between the germline ends. The CDR3 sequence is 18 residues long. CDR3 region: CASSPTILRGGEGKPQHF. DNA of the CDR3: TGTGCCAGCAGCCCTACCATTTTAAGAGGGGGGGAGGGAAAGCCCCAGCATTTT.

The J gene is TRBJ2-7, the V gene TRBV24-1; possibly TRBD1 for D (5 bases). The V end was cut by 5 bases, the J end by 2 bases, with 9 bases between. The CDR3 spans 13 residues. From germline, CDR1 is KGHDR and CDR2 SFDVKD. CDR3 sequence reads: CATSAGNTYEQYF. CDR3 DNA: TGTGCCACCAGTGCAGGGAATACCTACGAGCAGTACTTC.

The chain has TRBV2 and TRBJ1-2; the match to TRBD1 covers 7 bases. V dropped 4 bases and J dropped 5; count of bases not matched to a gene: 4. Germline CDR1 is SNHLY and CDR2 is FYNNEI. This CDR3 comprises 13 residues. The CDR3 region is CASSVTGEYGYTF. As DNA, the CDR3 is TGTGCCAGCAGTGTTACAGGGGAATATGGCTACACCTTC. Drawing the rest from reference TRBV2 and TRBJ1-2, the complete variable domain is EPEVTQTPSHQVTQMGQEVILRCVPISNHLYFYWYRQILGQKVEFLVSFYNNEISEKSEIFDDQFSVERPDGSNFTLKIRSTKLEDSAMYFCASSVTGEYGYTFGSGTRLTVV.

This sequence joins TRBV9 and TRBJ1-5, with D possibly being TRBD1 (5 bases). The CDR3 totals 17 residues. The V and J ends lost 0 bases and 3 bases respectively, with 16 bases between them. Germline CDR1 reads SGDLS; CDR2 reads YYNGEE. The CDR3 region is CASSVVVWDGHNQPQHF. In DNA form, the CDR3 reads TGTGCCAGCAGCGTAGTCGTCTGGGACGGCCACAATCAGCCCCAGCATTTT. The entire variable domain, with the rest obtained from reference TRBV9 and TRBJ1-5, is as follows: DSGVTQTPKHLITATGQRVTLRCSPRSGDLSVYWYQQSLDQGLQFLIQYYNGEERAKGNILERFSAQQFPDLHSELNLSSLELGDSALYFCASSVVVWDGHNQPQHFGDGTRLSIL.

The table lists this clonotype with a few counts. V usage is TRBV5-6 and J usage is TRBJ2-1, with 9 bases lining up with TRBD1. V lost 2 bases, J lost 5 bases, and 8 bases stayed unmatched. Germline-derived CDR1 and CDR2 are SGHDT and YYEEEE. This CDR3 is built from 16 residues. The CDR3 is CASSFVGNRGHNEQFF. For the CDR3, the DNA is TGTGCCAGCAGCTTTGTAGGTAACAGGGGGCACAATGAGCAGTTCTTC.

The chain recombines TRBV7-2 with TRBJ1-6, with no clear D. The CDR3 is 16 amino acids. The V gene lost 2 bases and the J gene lost 7 bases, with 15 bases spanning the gap. The germline V gene encodes CDR1 SGHTA and CDR2 FQGNSA. This CDR3 reads CASSLRPGGSNSPLHF. DNA of the CDR3: TGTGCCAGCAGCTTACGCCCAGGCGGATCAAATTCACCCCTCCACTTT.

The rearrangement links TRBV12-3 or TRBV12-4 to TRBJ1-5; 9 nucleotides align to TRBD1. This CDR3 is built from 14 residues. V lost 6 bases, J lost 6 bases, and 6 bases stayed unmatched. The CDR3 reads CASSTGGGIQPQHF. Written as DNA, the CDR3 is TGTGCCAGCAGCACAGGGGGCGGGATTCAGCCCCAGCATTTT.

The chain combines TRBV29-1 with TRBJ2-7, with 8 nucleotides matching TRBD1. V gave up 8 bases and J gave up 2 bases; unmatched junction bases: 14. Per germline, CDR1 SQVTM and CDR2 ANQGSEA. This CDR3 comprises 15 residues. This chain's CDR3 is CSPAGTGQVPYEQYF. The CDR3 DNA is TGCAGCCCTGCGGGGACGGGACAGGTCCCCTACGAGCAGTACTTC.

The chain recombines TRBV12-3 or TRBV12-4 with TRBJ2-3; TRBD2 is a possible D gene (7 bases). Trimming took off 5 bases at V and 3 bases at J, with 18 bases between the two ends. This CDR3 is built from 16 residues. This CDR3 is CASSHSLGGGTDTQYF. The CDR3 nucleotides read TGTGCCAGCAGTCATAGTTTGGGAGGGGGGACAGATACGCAGTATTTT.

This chain's CDR3 is CASSQTDRVQYF. The CDR3 DNA is TGCGCCAGCAGCCAGACAGACAGGGTCCAGTACTTC. The rearrangement uses TRBV4-1 and TRBJ2-7, with 7 bases that match TRBD1. Germline lookup yields CDR1 MGHRA and CDR2 YSYEKL. The ends lost 3 bases at V and 10 bases at J; junction bases unmatched: 6. The CDR3 runs 12 residues.

This clonotype turned up a few times. The chain combines TRBV10-2 with TRBJ2-7, with unresolved D. V lost 6 bases and J 0 bases, leaving 9 bases between the germline ends. This CDR3 is 13 amino acids long. Germline V gene sequence: CDR1 WSHSY, CDR2 SAAADI. The CDR3 DNA reads as TGCGCCAGCAGGGGCTCGAGCTCCTACGAGCAGTACTTC. It is translated as CASRGSSSYEQYF.

This clonotype has more than one count but fewer than ten. The chain is built from TRBV29-1 and TRBJ2-1; 7 bases fit TRBD2. Germline-derived CDR1 and CDR2 are SQVTM and ANQGSEA. This CDR3 contains 13 residues. V was clipped by 4 bases and J by 8 bases; unmatched bases: 8. CDR3 DNA: TGCAGCGTTGGAGGACTAGATAGGGATGAGCAGTTCTTC. This encodes CSVGGLDRDEQFF.

As regards this clonotype: This may arise from a read error, as a much more abundant clone is one base away. This chain joins TRBV28 and TRBJ2-7; TRBD2 agrees at 7 bases. Germline V gives CDR1 MDHEN, CDR2 SYDVKM. V trimming: 6 bases; J trimming: 2 bases; junction bases outside the gene matches: 10. The CDR3 spans 15 residues. CDR3 region: CASSLRGVSPYEQYF. The CDR3 DNA is TGTGCCAGCAGCCTTCGGGGGGTCAGCCCCTACGAGCAGTACTTC.

The genes are TRBV4-3 and TRBJ2-3; TRBD2 matches at 10 bases. Trimming at V came to 0 bases and at J to 2 bases, leaving 11 bases not matched to a gene. The germline V gene encodes CDR1 LGHNA and CDR2 YSLEER. The CDR3 sequence is 19 residues long. This CDR3 is CASSQDRASGGSYTDTQYF. The CDR3 DNA is TGCGCCAGCAGCCAAGATAGGGCTAGCGGGGGCTCCTACACAGATACGCAGTATTTT.

This sequence joins TRBV11-3 and TRBJ2-3, with TRBD2 identical over 9 bases. V trimming: 3 bases; J trimming: 3 bases; junction bases outside the gene matches: 10. The CDR3 sequence is 17 residues long. Germline V gene lookup returns CDR1 SGHNT and CDR2 YENEEA. The CDR3 bases are TGTGCCAGCAGCTTCCATATAGCGGGGGCAGTAACAGATACGCAGTATTTT. Amino acids: CASSFHIAGAVTDTQYF.

The rearrangement links TRBV12-3 or TRBV12-4 to TRBJ1-2; possibly TRBD1 for D (6 bases). Trimming pared 2 bases from V and 4 bases from J, leaving 14 bases between. There are 15 residues in the CDR3. In nucleotides, the CDR3 is TGTGCCAGCAGTTTACTAGGGGGAGTCGGCTATGGCTACACCTTC. Its translation is CASSLLGGVGYGYTF.

The chain joins TRBV6-1 to TRBJ1-1; unclear D gene. The CDR3 is made up of 11 amino acids. Trimming took off 7 bases at V and 8 bases at J, with 11 bases between the two ends. From germline, CDR1 is MNHNS and CDR2 SASEGT. CDR3 sequence reads: CASTLFKEAFF. The CDR3 nucleotides read TGTGCCAGCACCTTATTCAAAGAAGCTTTCTTT.

The V gene is TRBV29-1, the J gene TRBJ2-3; D is possibly TRBD1 (6 bases). V shed 6 bases and J shed 4 bases, with 20 bases lying between them. Germline values: CDR1 SQVTM, CDR2 ANQGSEA. CDR3 length: 15 residues. The CDR3 loop reads CSVVKQGYGADTQYF. CDR3 sequence (DNA): TGCAGCGTCGTAAAACAGGGATACGGGGCAGATACGCAGTATTTT.

The rearrangement links TRBV27 to TRBJ2-1; 7 nucleotides agree with TRBD1. The CDR3 is made up of 14 amino acids. After removal of 9 bases from V and 8 bases from J, the junction contained 13 bases not matched to a gene. Germline CDR1 MNHEY, CDR2 SMNVEV (reference sequence). The DNA for the CDR3 is TGTGCCAGTAAGATTCCGGGACAGAACCATGAGCAGTTCTTC. It translates to CASKIPGQNHEQFF.

This clonotype came up many times. The chain combines TRBV7-2 with TRBJ2-3; TRBD2 is a possible D gene (6 bases). V lost 1 base and J lost 6, with 11 bases in between. Germline assignment: CDR1 SGHTA and CDR2 FQGNSA. This CDR3 is 14 amino acids long. CDR3 sequence (DNA): TGTGCCAGCAGCTTAGTTGGAGGGGCGGATACGCAGTATTTT. It is translated as CASSLVGGADTQYF.

This clonotype has a handful of counts. The junction differs from germline at one of its ends, possibly a read error. The rearrangement links TRBV7-7 to TRBJ2-2, with D hard to call. The length of the CDR3 is 14 residues. In germline, CDR1 is SSHAT, CDR2 FNYEAQ (reference sequence). The CDR3 loop is CASSSSGNTGELFF. CDR3 DNA: TGTGCTAGCAGCTCCTCCGGTAACACCGGGGAGCTGTTTTTT.

The chain has TRBV12-3 or TRBV12-4 and TRBJ2-7; a weak D match, TRBD1 (6 bases). CDR3 size: 14 residues. Trimming took 5 bases from V and 2 from J, leaving 13 bases between them. CDR3 amino acids: CASSVSEGAYEQYF. The CDR3 nucleotides are TGTGCCAGCAGTGTTTCTGAGGGGGCCTACGAGCAGTACTTC.

Only a few counts were recorded for this clonotype. The chain joins TRBV7-2 to TRBJ2-1, with unresolved D. The germline V and J ends were trimmed by 5 bases and 9 bases, with 14 bases remaining between them. The length of the CDR3 is 13 residues. CDR1 SGHTA and CDR2 FQGNSA come from the germline V gene. CDR3 coding DNA: TGTGCCAGCAGCGACCAGCGCTGGACTGAGCAGTTCTTC. Amino acid sequence: CASSDQRWTEQFF.

There are a few counts of this clonotype. CDR3 nucleotide sequence: TGTGCCAGCAGCGGACAGGGGGCCTTCTCTGAAGCTTTCTTT. Protein product: CASSGQGAFSEAFF. The chain has TRBV6-6 and TRBJ1-1, with 11 bases that match TRBD1. In germline, CDR1 is MNHNY, CDR2 SVGAGI (reference sequence). CDR3 size: 14 residues. Losses at the gene ends were 6 bases for V and 6 bases for J; bases not matched to a gene: 6.

The chain couples TRBV6-5 to TRBJ1-2; D is ambiguous. CDR1 is MNHEY and CDR2 is SVGAGI in the germline V gene. CDR3 size: 15 residues. Trimming cost V 6 bases and J 0 bases, with 14 bases left between them. This chain's CDR3 is CASRTHTPTNYGYTF. The CDR3 DNA is TGTGCCAGCAGGACGCACACTCCAACTAACTATGGCTACACCTTC.

The genes are TRBV4-3 and TRBJ2-7, with D possibly called TRBD1 or TRBD2 (5 bases each). There are 15 residues in the CDR3. Trimming cost V 1 base and J 0 bases, with 10 bases left between them. The germline gives CDR1 LGHNA, CDR2 YSLEER. CDR3 DNA sequence: TGCGCCAGCAGCCAAGGGGGACGGCTCTCCTACGAGCAGTACTTC. Residues: CASSQGGRLSYEQYF.

This clonotype has only a few counts. This chain joins TRBV6-6 and TRBJ2-7; TRBD1 might be the D (6 bases). This CDR3 has 12 amino acids. Between the trimmed V and J ends, which lost 6 bases and 7 bases, there was a span of 13 bases. Germline V gives CDR1 MNHNY, CDR2 SVGAGI (reference sequence). In DNA, the CDR3 is TGTGCCAGCAGCTCGGACAGTTTTGAGCAGTACTTC. Its translation is CASSSDSFEQYF.

This chain links TRBV12-3 or TRBV12-4 with TRBJ2-5, with D unresolved. V lost 7 bases to trimming and J lost 11 bases, with 26 bases between them. This CDR3 contains 15 residues. This chain's CDR3 is CASTPRDSSYNEQYF. CDR3 in DNA: TGTGCCAGCACTCCAAGGGATAGTTCCTACAATGAGCAGTACTTC.

V and J are TRBV7-9 and TRBJ2-5, with D possibly called TRBD1 or TRBD2 (5 bases each). This CDR3 is built from 15 residues. Trimming shortened V by 5 bases and J by 2 bases, and 15 bases separated the two germline ends. Germline CDR1 and CDR2: SEHNR and FQNEAQ (reference sequence). The CDR3 region has the DNA TGTGCCAGCAGCCTGGGGCGAGGGATACAAGAGACCCAGTACTTC. Its translation: CASSLGRGIQETQYF.

This clonotype came up a few times. The chain is built from TRBV7-9 and TRBJ1-2; D perhaps matches TRBD1 (6 bases). V was cut by 5 bases and J by 4 bases, with 11 bases left in between. Germline values: CDR1 SEHNR, CDR2 FQNEAQ (reference sequence). The CDR3 spans 13 residues. Here the CDR3 reads CASSIQGSYGYTF. CDR3 DNA: TGTGCCAGCAGCATACAGGGAAGCTATGGCTACACCTTC.